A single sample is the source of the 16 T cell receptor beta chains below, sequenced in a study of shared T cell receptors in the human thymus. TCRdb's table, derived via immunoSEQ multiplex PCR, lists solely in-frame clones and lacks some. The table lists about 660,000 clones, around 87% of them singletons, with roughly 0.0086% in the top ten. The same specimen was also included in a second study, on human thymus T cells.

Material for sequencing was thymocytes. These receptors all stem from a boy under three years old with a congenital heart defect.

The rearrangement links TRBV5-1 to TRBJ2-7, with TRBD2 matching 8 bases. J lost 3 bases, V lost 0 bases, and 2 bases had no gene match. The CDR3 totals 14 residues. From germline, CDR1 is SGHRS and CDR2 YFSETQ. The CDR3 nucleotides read TGCGCCAGCAGCTTGGCCGGGGGGGACTACGAGCAGTACTTC. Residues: CASSLAGGDYEQYF.

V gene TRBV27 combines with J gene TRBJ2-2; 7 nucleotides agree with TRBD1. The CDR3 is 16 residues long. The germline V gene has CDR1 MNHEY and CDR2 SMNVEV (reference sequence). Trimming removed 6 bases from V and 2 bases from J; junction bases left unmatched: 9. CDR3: CASRGTDRDNTGELFF. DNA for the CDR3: TGTGCCAGCAGAGGGACAGACAGGGATAACACCGGGGAGCTGTTTTTT.

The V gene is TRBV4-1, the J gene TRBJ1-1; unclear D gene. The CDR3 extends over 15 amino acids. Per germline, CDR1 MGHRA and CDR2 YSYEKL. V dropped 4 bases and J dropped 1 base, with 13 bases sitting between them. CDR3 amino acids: CASSRPQTRNTEAFF. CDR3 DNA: TGCGCCAGCAGCCGTCCTCAAACAAGGAACACTGAAGCTTTCTTT.

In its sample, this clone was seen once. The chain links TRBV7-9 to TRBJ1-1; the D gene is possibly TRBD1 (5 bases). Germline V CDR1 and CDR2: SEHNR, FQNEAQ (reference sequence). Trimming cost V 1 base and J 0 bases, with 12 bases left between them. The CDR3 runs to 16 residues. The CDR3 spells CASSLEAEDMNTEAFF. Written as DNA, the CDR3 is TGTGCCAGCAGCTTAGAGGCAGAGGACATGAACACTGAAGCTTTCTTT.

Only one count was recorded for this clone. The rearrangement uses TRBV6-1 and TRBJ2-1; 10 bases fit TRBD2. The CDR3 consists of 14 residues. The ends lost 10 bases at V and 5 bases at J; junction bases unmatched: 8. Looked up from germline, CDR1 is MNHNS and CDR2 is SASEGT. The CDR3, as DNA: TGTGCCATCGTAGCGGGGGGCCAGAACAATGAGCAGTTCTTC. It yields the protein CAIVAGGQNNEQFF.

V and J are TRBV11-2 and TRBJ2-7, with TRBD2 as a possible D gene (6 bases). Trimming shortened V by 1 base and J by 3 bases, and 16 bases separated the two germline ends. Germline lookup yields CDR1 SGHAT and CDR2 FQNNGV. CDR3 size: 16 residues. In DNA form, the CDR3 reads TGTGCCAGCAGCTTAGGGGTGGGAGGTGTGGGCTACGAGCAGTACTTC. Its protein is CASSLGVGGVGYEQYF.

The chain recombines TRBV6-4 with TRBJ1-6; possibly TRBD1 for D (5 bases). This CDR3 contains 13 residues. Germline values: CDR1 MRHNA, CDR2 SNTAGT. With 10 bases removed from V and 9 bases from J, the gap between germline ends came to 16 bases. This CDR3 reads CATRDRAGSPLHF. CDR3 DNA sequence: TGTGCCACCAGGGACCGGGCGGGTTCACCCCTCCACTTT.

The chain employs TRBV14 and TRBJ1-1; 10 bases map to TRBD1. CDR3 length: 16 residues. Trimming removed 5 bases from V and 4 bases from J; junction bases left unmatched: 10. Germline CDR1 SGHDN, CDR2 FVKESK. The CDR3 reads CASSFRDRGFGTEAFF. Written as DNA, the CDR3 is TGTGCCAGCAGCTTCCGGGACAGGGGTTTCGGCACTGAAGCTTTCTTT.

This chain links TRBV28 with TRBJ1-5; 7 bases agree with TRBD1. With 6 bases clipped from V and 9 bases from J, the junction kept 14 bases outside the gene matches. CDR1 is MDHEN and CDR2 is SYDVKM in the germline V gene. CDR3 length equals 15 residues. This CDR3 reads CASSSDRERSGPQHF. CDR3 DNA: TGTGCCAGCAGCTCTGACAGGGAGCGGAGTGGGCCCCAGCATTTT.

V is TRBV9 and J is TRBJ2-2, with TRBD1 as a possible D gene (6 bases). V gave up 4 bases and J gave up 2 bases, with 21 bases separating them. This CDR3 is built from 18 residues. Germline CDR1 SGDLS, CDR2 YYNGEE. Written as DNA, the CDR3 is TGTGCCAGCAGCCTGCGGACAGAACTCCTTAAAAACACCGGGGAGCTGTTTTTT. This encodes CASSLRTELLKNTGELFF.

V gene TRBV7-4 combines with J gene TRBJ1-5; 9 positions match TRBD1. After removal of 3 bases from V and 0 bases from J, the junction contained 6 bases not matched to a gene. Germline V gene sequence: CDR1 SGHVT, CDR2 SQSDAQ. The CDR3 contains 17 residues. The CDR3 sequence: CASSLGQGENSNQPQHF. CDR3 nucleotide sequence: TGTGCCAGCAGCTTGGGACAGGGAGAAAATAGCAATCAGCCCCAGCATTTT.

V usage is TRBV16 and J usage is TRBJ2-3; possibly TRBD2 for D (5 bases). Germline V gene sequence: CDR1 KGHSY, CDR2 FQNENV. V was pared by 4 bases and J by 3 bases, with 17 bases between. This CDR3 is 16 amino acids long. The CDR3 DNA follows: TGTGCCAGCAGCCCCCCGAGGGTCTTGGGGACAGATACGCAGTATTTT. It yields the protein CASSPPRVLGTDTQYF.

This chain's CDR3 is CATSAGPLGTQYF. The CDR3 DNA reads TGTGCCACCAGCGCGGGCCCCCTGGGGACCCAGTACTTC. The chain recombines TRBV15 with TRBJ2-5; maybe TRBD2 (5 bases). The CDR3 has 13 amino acids. CDR1 and CDR2 (germline): LNHNV, YYDKDF (reference sequence). V lost 5 bases to trimming and J lost 7 bases, with 14 bases between them.

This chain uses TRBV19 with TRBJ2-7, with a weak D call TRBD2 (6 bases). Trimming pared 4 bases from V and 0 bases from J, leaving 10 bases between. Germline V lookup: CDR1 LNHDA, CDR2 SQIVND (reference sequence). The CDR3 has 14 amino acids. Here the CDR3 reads CASSTGLGSYEQYF. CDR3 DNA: TGTGCCAGTAGTACGGGACTCGGCTCCTACGAGCAGTACTTC.

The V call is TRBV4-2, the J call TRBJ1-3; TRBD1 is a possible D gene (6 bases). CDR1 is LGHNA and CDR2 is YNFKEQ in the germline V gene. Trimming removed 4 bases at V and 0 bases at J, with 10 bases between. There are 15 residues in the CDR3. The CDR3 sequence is CASSLGQYSGNTIYF. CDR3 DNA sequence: TGTGCCAGCAGCCTCGGACAGTACTCTGGAAACACCATATATTTT.

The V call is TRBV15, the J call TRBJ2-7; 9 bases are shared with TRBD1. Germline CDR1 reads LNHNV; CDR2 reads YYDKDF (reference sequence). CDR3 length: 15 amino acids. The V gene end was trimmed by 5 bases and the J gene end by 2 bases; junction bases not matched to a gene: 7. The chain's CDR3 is CATSPNRGHTYEQYF. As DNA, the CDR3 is TGTGCCACCAGCCCGAACAGGGGGCATACCTACGAGCAGTACTTC.